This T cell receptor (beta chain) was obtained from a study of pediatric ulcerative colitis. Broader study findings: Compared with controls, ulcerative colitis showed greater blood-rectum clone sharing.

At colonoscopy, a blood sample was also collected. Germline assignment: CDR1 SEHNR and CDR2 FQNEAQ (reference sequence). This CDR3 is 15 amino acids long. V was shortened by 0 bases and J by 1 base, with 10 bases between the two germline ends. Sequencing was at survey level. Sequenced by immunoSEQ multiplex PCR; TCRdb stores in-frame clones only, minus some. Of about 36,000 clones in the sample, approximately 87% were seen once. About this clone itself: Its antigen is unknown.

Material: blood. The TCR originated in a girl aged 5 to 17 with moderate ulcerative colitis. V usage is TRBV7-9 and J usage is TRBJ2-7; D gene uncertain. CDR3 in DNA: TGTGCCAGCAGCTTAGCCTTACTCGGTTCCTACGAGCAGTACTTC. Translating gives CASSLALLGSYEQYF.